The rows below give T cell receptor beta chains drawn from one sample of a study of high-grade serous ovarian cancer treatment subgroups. TCRdb's copy holds only in-frame clones and misses some; the assay was immunoSEQ multiplex PCR. The sample lists roughly 5,200 clones, around 81% occurring once. Sequenced: tumor tissue. These receptors were collected from a human donor with high-grade serous ovarian cancer. The CDR3 runs from the conserved cysteine through the conserved F or W. The order of the fields is V gene, clone size, J gene, D gene, CDR3 protein, CDR3 DNA. A D gene is named only where the DNA matches it firmly. Rows give clone size only sometimes, using once, few, many, or a class for an expanded clone.

>TRBV19|-|TRBJ1-2|-
CASRSAGNDYGYTF
TGTGCCAGTAGGAGTGCAGGGAACGACTATGGCTACACCTTC
>TRBV7-9|-|TRBJ2-2|TRBD1
CASSKQGPGELFF
TGTGCCAGCAGCAAACAGGGGCCCGGGGAGCTGTTTTTT
>TRBV30|-|TRBJ1-4|-
CAWIPARGIPRGEKLFF
TGTGCCTGGATTCCGGCCAGAGGAATACCCCGCGGTGAAAAACTGTTTTTT
>TRBV5-5|-|TRBJ1-1|-
CASSLWRGTEAFF
TGTGCCAGCAGCTTGTGGAGGGGCACTGAAGCTTTCTTT
>TRBV2|once|TRBJ1-1|TRBD1
CAGQGMNTEAFF
TGTGCCGGACAGGGCATGAACACTGAAGCTTTCTTT
>TRBV27|-|TRBJ2-3|-
CASSWDTQYF
TGTGCCAGCAGCTGGGATACGCAGTATTTT
>TRBV19|-|TRBJ2-5|TRBD2
CASSTMTPGLGGGLYQETQYF
TGTGCCAGTAGTACGATGACACCCGGTTTAGGCGGGGGGCTGTACCAAGAGACCCAGTACTTC
>TRBV7-2|once|TRBJ1-2|TRBD1
CASRKDRGRYYGYTF
TGTGCCAGCAGGAAAGACAGGGGGCGATACTATGGCTACACCTTC
>TRBV5-1|-|TRBJ1-2|TRBD1
CASSLQTGNNGYTF
TGCGCCAGCAGCCTACAGACAGGGAATAATGGCTACACCTTC
>TRBV7-2|once|TRBJ2-1|-
CASSDYGPGEQFF
TGTGCCAGCAGCGACTACGGACCAGGTGAGCAGTTCTTC
>TRBV6-4|-|TRBJ1-1|-
CASSTPRVTTEAFF
TGTGCCAGCAGTACCCCCAGGGTAACAACTGAAGCTTTCTTT
>TRBV19|-|TRBJ1-2|-
CASKYTGSTTGGYTF
TGTGCCAGTAAGTATACTGGCAGTACAACTGGGGGCTACACCTTC
>TRBV5-1|-|TRBJ2-7|-
CASRGGHYEQYF
TGCGCCAGCAGGGGGGGTCACTACGAGCAGTACTTC